Presented here are 26 T cell receptor beta chains from one specimen sequenced in a study of shared clonotypes between healthy human individuals (dated by TCRdb to about 2020). Libraries were built with the immunoSEQ multiplex PCR assay. TCRdb re-hosts the immuneACCESS table, in-frame sequences only. Its copies lack some clones; in the studies checked, an unresolved V gene accounts for under half of them, and the cause for the rest is not known. Recorded for this sample are 2.3 million or so clones; roughly 93% of them occurred a single time. The biggest ten clones account for under 0.45% of the sample. Sequencing was done on a sample of naive CD4+ T cells from PBMCs. The cell subset or site label on this specimen signifies: CD45RA+ positively selected. These receptors all stem from a man aged 18 to 30 in good health. Some clones in this sample may be carry-over from other donors' samples.

This sequence joins TRBV5-4 and TRBJ2-7; 8 nucleotides line up with TRBD2. This CDR3 is built from 15 residues. Germline values: CDR1 SGHNT, CDR2 YYREEE (reference sequence). V was clipped by 1 base and J by 5 bases; unmatched bases: 8. CDR3 residues: CASSLNGRAGNEQYF. Written as DNA, the CDR3 is TGTGCCAGCAGCTTGAACGGGAGGGCCGGGAACGAGCAGTACTTC.

The chain links TRBV5-1 to TRBJ2-6; 10 positions match TRBD1. Germline CDR1 and CDR2: SGHRS and YFSETQ. The CDR3 has 15 residues. V shed 5 bases and J 18 bases; nucleotides not matched to a gene: 17. The chain's CDR3 is CASRPQPGQGLSGTF. The CDR3 DNA follows: TGCGCCAGCAGACCTCAACCGGGACAGGGGCTCTCTGGGACTTTC.

This rearrangement joins TRBV28 to TRBJ1-1; D might be TRBD1 (6 bases). The germline CDR1 and CDR2 sequences are MDHEN and SYDVKM. CDR3 length: 14 amino acids. The ends were cut back, 6 bases at V and 4 bases at J, with 15 bases in the middle. The CDR3 sequence is CASSPGQYGTEAFF. The DNA for the CDR3 is TGTGCCAGCAGCCCAGGACAGTATGGCACTGAAGCTTTCTTT.

In its sample, this clone was seen once. This chain links TRBV11-3 with TRBJ2-2; 11 bases are shared with TRBD1. Germline V gives CDR1 SGHNT, CDR2 YENEEA. Trimming removed 7 bases from V and 4 bases from J; junction bases left unmatched: 8. CDR3 length equals 16 residues. For the CDR3, the DNA is TGTGCCAGCACCCCCGGACAGGGGGCGGGCACCGGGGAGCTGTTTTTT. It is translated as CASTPGQGAGTGELFF.

The CDR3: CASSLDGRPETQYF. In DNA form, the CDR3 reads TGTGCCAGCAGCTTGGATGGCCGCCCAGAGACCCAGTACTTC. The chain uses TRBV5-6 and TRBJ2-5, with no clear D. The germline V gene has CDR1 SGHDT and CDR2 YYEEEE. Trimming left V 0 bases short and J 4 bases short, with 10 bases between. The CDR3 is 14 amino acids.

This clone occurred once. The chain links TRBV4-3 to TRBJ2-1; TRBD2 agrees at 9 bases. The CDR3 sequence is 17 residues long. The V and J ends lost 0 bases and 5 bases, in that order; junction bases with no gene match: 8. Germline V gene sequence: CDR1 LGHNA, CDR2 YSLEER. CDR3 coding DNA: TGCGCCAGCAGCCAAGATGCGTTCTTAGCGGGAGACAATGAGCAGTTCTTC. It yields the protein CASSQDAFLAGDNEQFF.

The chain has TRBV28 and TRBJ1-6; no definite D call. The CDR3 has 12 amino acids. The V gene lost 2 bases and the J gene lost 10 bases, with 6 bases spanning the gap. Germline V gene sequence: CDR1 MDHEN, CDR2 SYDVKM. The CDR3 nucleotides are TGTGCCAGCAGTTTACTAGGGTCACCCCTCCACTTT. Translated: CASSLLGSPLHF.

J is TRBJ2-2 and V is TRBV7-2, with unresolved D. CDR3 length equals 12 residues. CDR1 and CDR2 from the germline V gene are SGHTA and FQGNSA. V gave up 7 bases and J gave up 4 bases, with 7 bases separating them. Written as DNA, the CDR3 is TGTGCCAGCACCCTCATCACCGGGGAGCTGTTTTTT. Translated, it gives CASTLITGELFF.

Notes on this clone: The sample carries other DNA sequences with the same CDR3. V and J are TRBV15 and TRBJ2-5, with D perhaps matching TRBD2 (6 bases). This CDR3 region has 15 residues. V shed 0 bases and J shed 0 bases, with 8 bases lying between them. In germline, CDR1 is LNHNV, CDR2 YYDKDF (reference sequence). The CDR3, as DNA: TGTGCCACCAGCAGAGATCGGGAGTACCAAGAGACCCAGTACTTC. Translation: CATSRDREYQETQYF. Together with reference TRBV15 and TRBJ2-5, the CDR3 gives the full variable domain: DAMVIQNPRYQVTQFGKPVTLSCSQTLNHNVMYWYQQKSSQAPKLLFHYYDKDFNNEADTPDNFQSRRPNTSFCFLDIRSPGLGDTAMYLCATSRDREYQETQYFGPGTRLLVL.

V is TRBV7-2 and J is TRBJ1-3; D may be TRBD1 (6 bases). CDR1 and CDR2 (germline): SGHTA, FQGNSA. V was shortened by 5 bases and J by 0 bases, with 11 bases between the two germline ends. This CDR3 is built from 15 residues. The CDR3 is CASSPWTASGNTIYF. The CDR3 DNA reads TGTGCCAGCAGCCCATGGACAGCCTCTGGAAACACCATATATTTT.

This clone was observed a single time. The V call is TRBV4-3, the J call TRBJ2-7; 13 bases align to TRBD2. Germline V CDR1 and CDR2: LGHNA, YSLEER. J was trimmed by 7 bases and V by 9 bases; bases with no gene match: 15. CDR3 size: 16 residues. The CDR3 bases are TGCGCCAGGCCTCTGGGACTAGCGGGGACCCTAGGGGAGCAGTACTTC. It encodes CARPLGLAGTLGEQYF.

The V gene is TRBV18, the J gene TRBJ1-2; D is unclear. Trimming took 3 bases from V and 9 from J, leaving 17 bases between them. The CDR3 is 14 residues long. CDR1 is KGHSH, CDR2 LQKENI, per germline. The CDR3 is CASSPGAAHPSYTF. CDR3 coding DNA: TGTGCCAGCTCACCCGGAGCAGCCCACCCCAGCTACACCTTC.

The genes are TRBV11-2 and TRBJ2-4, with a weak D call TRBD1 (6 bases). Trimming stripped 3 bases from V and 2 bases from J, with 14 bases between. Looked up from germline, CDR1 is SGHAT and CDR2 is FQNNGV. The CDR3 extends over 16 amino acids. The DNA of the CDR3 is TGTGCCAGCAGCTTCCCTTCAGGGGATACCAAAAACATTCAGTACTTC. This codes for CASSFPSGDTKNIQYF.

V gene TRBV5-4 combines with J gene TRBJ2-1, with D perhaps matching TRBD1 (6 bases). The CDR3 extends over 13 amino acids. Germline V gives CDR1 SGHNT, CDR2 YYREEE (reference sequence). V was pared by 5 bases and J by 8 bases, with 14 bases between. CDR3 protein: CASSPDRLDEQFF. CDR3 sequence (DNA): TGTGCCAGCAGTCCTGACAGGTTGGATGAGCAGTTCTTC.

The chain is built from TRBV4-1 and TRBJ1-4, with 7 bases that match TRBD1. CDR1 is MGHRA and CDR2 is YSYEKL in the germline V gene. V dropped 4 bases and J dropped 3; count of bases not matched to a gene: 2. The CDR3 totals 14 residues. DNA for the CDR3: TGCGCCAGCAGCCGGACAGGTGCTAATGAAAAACTGTTTTTT. As protein: CASSRTGANEKLFF.

This chain connects TRBV6-1 to TRBJ1-5; D gene ambiguous. There are 13 residues in the CDR3. Germline assignment: CDR1 MNHNS and CDR2 SASEGT. Trimming left V 4 bases short and J 6 bases short, with 10 bases between. The CDR3 nucleotides are TGTGCCAGCAGTGGGGCCAATTTTCAGCCCCAGCATTTT. The encoded protein is CASSGANFQPQHF.

The V call is TRBV25-1, the J call TRBJ2-7, with D perhaps matching TRBD2 (6 bases). The CDR3 extends over 16 amino acids. The germline V gene has CDR1 MGHDK and CDR2 SYGVNS. Trimming left V 1 base short and J 0 bases short, with 13 bases between. The chain's CDR3 is CASSELGGATSYEQYF. In nucleotides, the CDR3 is TGTGCCAGCAGTGAATTAGGCGGGGCGACCTCCTACGAGCAGTACTTC.

The chain is built from TRBV6-1 and TRBJ1-6, with 8 bases aligning to TRBD1. CDR3 length: 14 residues. The ends lost 0 bases at V and 13 bases at J; junction bases unmatched: 5. Germline values: CDR1 MNHNS, CDR2 SASEGT. The CDR3 protein is CASSEARDRWPLHF. The CDR3 DNA sequence: TGTGCCAGCAGTGAAGCGAGGGACAGGTGGCCCCTCCACTTT.

This clone showed up just a few times. Other DNA sequences within the sample encode an identical CDR3. The gene calls are TRBV5-6 and TRBJ2-5, with D uncertain. This CDR3 has 11 residues. V lost 2 bases, J lost 2 bases, and 1 base lay in between. The germline V gene encodes CDR1 SGHDT and CDR2 YYEEEE. CDR3 nucleotide sequence: TGTGCCAGCAGCTTACAAGAGACCCAGTACTTC. It is translated as CASSLQETQYF.

This chain uses TRBV11-2 with TRBJ2-1; TRBD2 aligns across 8 bases. CDR1 SGHAT and CDR2 FQNNGV come from the germline V gene. The CDR3 consists of 18 residues. V was clipped by 2 bases and J by 10 bases; unmatched bases: 19. CDR3 DNA sequence: TGTGCCAGCAGCTTATTAGCGTGGGGTACTAGCGGACCACAGGAGCAGTTCTTC. Amino acids: CASSLLAWGTSGPQEQFF. The variable domain in full, with the rest retrieved from reference TRBV11-2 and TRBJ2-1, is EAGVAQSPRYKIIEKRQSVAFWCNPISGHATLYWYQQILGQGPKLLIQFQNNGVVDDSQLPKDRFSAERLKGVDSTLKIQPAKLEDSAVYLCASSLLAWGTSGPQEQFFGPGTRLTVL.

The rearrangement joins TRBV5-4 to TRBJ2-7; D is possibly TRBD1 or TRBD2 (6 bases each). Trimming cost V 4 bases and J 1 base, with 18 bases left between them. CDR1 and CDR2 from the germline V gene are SGHNT and YYREEE (reference sequence). CDR3 length equals 16 residues. The CDR3 here is CASSPGAGAPSYEQYF. Written as DNA, the CDR3 is TGTGCCAGCAGCCCGGGGGCCGGGGCTCCGTCCTACGAGCAGTACTTC.

The chain uses TRBV27 and TRBJ2-2, with 7 bases identical to TRBD2. V was clipped by 5 bases and J by 6 bases; unmatched bases: 12. The CDR3 has 16 residues. In germline, CDR1 is MNHEY, CDR2 SMNVEV (reference sequence). CDR3 in amino acids: CASSLAGGRGAGELFF. The CDR3 DNA is TGTGCCAGCAGTCTAGCCGGCGGGAGAGGCGCCGGGGAGCTGTTTTTT.

This sequence joins TRBV7-3 and TRBJ2-2; 7 bases align to TRBD1. Per germline, CDR1 SGHTA and CDR2 FQGTGA. The CDR3 sequence is 16 residues long. Losses at the gene ends were 2 bases for V and 6 bases for J; bases not matched to a gene: 9. The DNA for the CDR3 is TGTGCCAGCAGCTTACCAACGACAGGGTTGGCCGGGGAGCTGTTTTTT. Protein sequence: CASSLPTTGLAGELFF.

The rearrangement joins TRBV9 to TRBJ1-1; no reliable D call. This CDR3 is 15 amino acids long. Between the trimmed V and J ends, which lost 3 bases and 3 bases, there was a span of 15 bases. From germline, CDR1 is SGDLS and CDR2 YYNGEE. For the CDR3, the DNA is TGTGCCAGCAGCGACCACGCCACCACGTACACTGAAGCTTTCTTT. It codes for CASSDHATTYTEAFF.

The CDR3: CASSGSSTDTQYF. CDR3 nucleotides: TGTGCCAGCAGTGGTTCTTCGACAGATACGCAGTATTTT. V and J are TRBV6-1 and TRBJ2-3, with D unresolved. The CDR3 consists of 13 residues. Trimming removed 4 bases from V and 3 bases from J, with 8 bases in between. Germline V CDR1 and CDR2: MNHNS, SASEGT.

J is TRBJ2-2 and V is TRBV7-9; D unclear. There are 14 residues in the CDR3. V lost 4 bases and J 4 bases, leaving 10 bases between the germline ends. Germline loops: CDR1 SEHNR, CDR2 FQNEAQ (reference sequence). The CDR3, as DNA: TGTGCCAGCAGCTCGCTCGGTGGCACCGGGGAGCTGTTTTTT. This codes for CASSSLGGTGELFF.